The clone carrying this T cell receptor beta chain was found many times. Authors of the study amplified TCR beta CDR3 regions from RNA transcripts. The TCR CDR3 first-round RT-PCR relied on the HTBI primer set. TCRdb reanalysed the multiplex PCR reads using MiXCR and keeps one entry per CDR3 protein. The table records a few hundred thousand distinct CDR3 sequences, more than 15% of them present only once. The germline V gene encodes CDR1 LNHNV and CDR2 YYDKDF (reference sequence). V was cut by 1 base and J by 2 bases, with 9 bases left in between. The CDR3 loop spans 14 amino acids. These data originate in a study of T cells in Graves' hyperthyroidism and ophthalmopathy.

Sequencing was carried out using blood. This TCR derives from a woman in her twenties or thirties with Graves' ophthalmopathy. The chain is built from TRBV15 and TRBJ2-7; D remains unclear. The CDR3 protein is CATSRASGAYEQYF. The CDR3, as DNA: TGTGCCACCAGCAGAGCTTCGGGTGCCTACGAGCAGTACTTC.